This T cell receptor beta chain came from a study of cytomegalovirus exposure and HLA in healthy donors. Study in general: Among the 300 to 400 donors who were genotyped, 81% fell in the genetic ancestry cluster that is associated with self-reported Caucasian donors.

Looked up from germline, CDR1 is MNHEY and CDR2 is SVGAGI. This CDR3 comprises 15 residues. J gave up 0 bases and V 6 bases, and 5 bases lay outside the gene matches. Comment on this clone: The antigen remains unidentified.

The study, taken as a whole, reports: Rare TCR sequences dominated, though some public TCRs recurred in many donors.

The study ran its PCR with 60 Vbeta and 13 Jbeta primers. Clones were sequenced by immunoSEQ multiplex PCR, and TCRdb holds only the in-frame ones, with some missing. Of fewer than 200,000 clones listed, 70% to 90% were seen once; the top ten hold roughly 0.69%. The chain employs TRBV6-5 and TRBJ2-1; 7 bases map to TRBD2. Sequencing was carried out using PBMCs. The clonotype originates from a woman under 30 in good health and CMV-seronegative. The CDR3 is CASSKAGNSYNEQFF. The CDR3 nucleotides read TGTGCCAGCAGCAAAGCGGGGAACTCCTACAATGAGCAGTTCTTC.